These T cell receptor beta chains were read from a single sample in a study of response to subunit inactivated influenza vaccine. TCRdb re-called the RT-PCR reads through MiXCR, storing one row per CDR3 protein. The sample comprises some 160,000 distinct CDR3 sequences, 11% of which are singletons, and around an eighth rests with the top ten. Material: non-naive T cells sorted from PBMCs, obtained more than 35 days after vaccination. The origin of the receptors is a man between 45 and 60 years old who received an inactivated influenza vaccine. Each CDR3 is given with its conserved first and last residue. D genes are given only for firm matches. Size tells how often a clone was seen (once, few, many) or the class of an expanded clone, and some rows leave it out.

V gene	clone size	D gene	J gene	CDR3 protein	CDR3 DNA
TRBV7-8	NA	NA	TRBJ2-5	CASSLRSGQETQYF	TGTGCCAGCAGCTTACGTAGCGGCCAAGAGACCCAGTACTTC
TRBV27	few	NA	TRBJ2-2	CASSSYGGANTGELFF	TGTGCCAGCAGTTCCTATGGGGGAGCGAACACCGGGGAGCTGTTTTTT
TRBV20-1	few	TRBD2	TRBJ2-3	CSAAERTSEGTDTQYF	TGCAGTGCTGCCGAACGGACTAGCGAGGGCACAGATACGCAGTATTTT
TRBV7-9	few	TRBD2	TRBJ2-3	CASSFEGGRGTDTQYF	TGTGCCAGCAGCTTTGAGGGAGGGCGAGGCACAGATACGCAGTATTTT
TRBV29-1	many	NA	TRBJ2-7	CSVEAGNSYEQYF	TGCAGCGTTGAAGCAGGGAACAGCTACGAGCAGTACTTC
TRBV2	NA	NA	TRBJ2-7	CASSERYTYEQYF	TGTGCCAGCAGTGAACGGTATACCTACGAGCAGTACTTC
TRBV10-1	many	NA	TRBJ1-5	CASSIGRGPYGPQSNQPQHF	TGCGCCAGCAGTATCGGCCGGGGACCCTATGGGCCCCAGTCCAATCAGCCCCAGCATTTT
TRBV7-2	few	NA	TRBJ1-1	CASSSQMNTEAFF	TGTGCCAGCAGCTCCCAAATGAACACTGAAGCTTTCTTT
TRBV7-9	few	TRBD1	TRBJ1-2	CASSPIPDRVGGYTF	TGTGCCAGCAGCCCAATTCCTGACAGGGTTGGAGGCTACACCTTC
TRBV12-3/TRBV12-4	many	NA	TRBJ2-5	CASSKPGPQETQYF	TGTGCCAGCAGCAAACCGGGGCCTCAAGAGACCCAGTACTTC
TRBV7-2	NA	TRBD1	TRBJ2-3	CATRTGLEDTQYF	TGTGCCACCCGGACAGGGCTGGAGGATACGCAGTATTTT
TRBV27	few	NA	TRBJ1-6	CASSPIRGLTIGNSPLHF	TGTGCCAGCAGCCCTATCCGGGGACTGACGATAGGTAATTCACCCCTCCACTTT
TRBV7-2	NA	NA	TRBJ2-5	CASSTDPYQETQYF	TGTGCCAGCAGCACCGACCCGTACCAAGAGACCCAGTACTTC
TRBV7-8	few	TRBD1	TRBJ2-1	CASSWDRNNEQFF	TGTGCCAGCAGCTGGGACAGGAACAATGAGCAGTTCTTC
TRBV5-1	many	TRBD1	TRBJ2-5	CASSSGQANQETQYF	TGCGCCAGCAGTTCTGGACAGGCTAACCAAGAGACCCAGTACTTC
TRBV7-6	NA	NA	TRBJ1-5	CASSLIEGMGKPQHF	TGTGCCAGCAGCTTAATAGAGGGTATGGGTAAGCCCCAGCATTTT
TRBV7-8	NA	NA	TRBJ1-1	CASSFQPGETTEAFF	TGTGCCAGCAGCTTTCAGCCGGGGGAGACCACTGAAGCTTTCTTT
TRBV12-3/TRBV12-4	NA	NA	TRBJ1-1	CASSFAVTEAFF	TGTGCCAGCAGTTTTGCAGTTACTGAAGCTTTCTTT
TRBV9	few	TRBD2	TRBJ2-1	CASSRTSGGDNRNEQFF	TGTGCCAGCAGCCGCACCAGCGGGGGGGATAACCGCAATGAGCAGTTCTTC
TRBV20-1	few	NA	TRBJ2-1	CSATGTSSYNEQFF	TGCAGTGCTACCGGGACTTCGTCCTACAATGAGCAGTTCTTC
TRBV7-2	many	TRBD2	TRBJ2-2	CASSLSSGTGELFF	TGTGCCAGCAGCTTATCAAGCGGGACGGGGGAGCTGTTTTTT
TRBV2	few	NA	TRBJ1-6	CASSESGSYSPLHF	TGTGCCAGCAGTGAATCGGGGAGCTATTCACCCCTCCACTTT
TRBV2	many	NA	TRBJ2-5	CASSENRTPQETQYF	TGTGCCAGCAGTGAAAACAGGACCCCTCAAGAGACCCAGTACTTC
TRBV10-3	NA	TRBD1	TRBJ2-3	CAIRDRSGTDTQYF	TGTGCCATCAGGGACAGGTCCGGCACAGATACGCAGTATTTT
TRBV5-1	few	NA	TRBJ1-2	CASSLEGRTNYGYTF	TGCGCCAGCAGCTTGGAAGGGAGGACCAACTATGGCTACACCTTC
TRBV25-1	many	TRBD1	TRBJ1-4	CASSDRVSTNEKLFF	TGTGCCAGCAGCGACAGGGTTTCGACTAATGAAAAACTGTTTTTT